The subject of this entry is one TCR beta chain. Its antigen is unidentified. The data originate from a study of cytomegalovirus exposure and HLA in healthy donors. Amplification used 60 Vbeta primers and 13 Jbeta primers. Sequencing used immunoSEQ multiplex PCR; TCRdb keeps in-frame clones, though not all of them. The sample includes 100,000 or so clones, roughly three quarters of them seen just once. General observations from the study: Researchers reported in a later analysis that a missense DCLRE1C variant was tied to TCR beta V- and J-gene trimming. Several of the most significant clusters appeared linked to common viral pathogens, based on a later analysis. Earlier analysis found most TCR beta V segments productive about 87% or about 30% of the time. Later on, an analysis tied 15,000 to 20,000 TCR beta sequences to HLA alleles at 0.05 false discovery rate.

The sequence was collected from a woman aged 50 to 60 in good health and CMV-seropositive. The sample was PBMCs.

CDR3 in amino acids: CASSFTGEGPEAFF. In DNA, the CDR3 is TGTGCCAGCAGCTTCACAGGGGAAGGACCCGAAGCTTTCTTT. The chain links TRBV7-3 to TRBJ1-1; 7 nucleotides match TRBD1. The CDR3 extends over 14 amino acids. The junction had 9 bases not matched to a gene; V was cut back by 3 bases and J by 8 bases. Germline V gene data show CDR1 as SGHTA and CDR2 as FQGTGA.